This TCR beta chain comes out of a study of patients and donors after allogeneic stem cell transplantation. TCRdb recomputed calls from the RT-PCR reads with MiXCR, one row per CDR3 protein. The sample lists 900,000 to 1,000,000 distinct CDR3 sequences, roughly 18% occurring once. The germline gives CDR1 SGHTA, CDR2 FQGNSA. CDR3 length equals 17 residues. V shed 6 bases and J 4 bases; nucleotides not matched to a gene: 10. This clonotype was recorded only once. The material sequenced was blood, either unsorted or a sorted T cell fraction (not recorded which). The rearrangement joins TRBV7-2 to TRBJ2-2; TRBD2 matches at 11 bases. This sequence was found in a human donor who was either an allogeneic HSCT recipient or a stem cell or donor lymphocyte infusion donor (not recorded which). It is not recorded whose cells these are; they may come from a transplant donor. CDR3 sequence reads: CASSRLAGGWGTGELFF. The CDR3 region has the DNA TGTGCCAGCAGTCGTCTAGCGGGGGGCTGGGGCACCGGGGAGCTGTTTTTT.